This T cell receptor (beta chain) is from a study of T cell repertoires in cytomegalovirus infection. Study overall: Public TCR beta signatures marked donors with CMV infection and the matching HLA.

This CDR3 region has 13 residues. CDR1 is KGHDR, CDR2 SFDVKD, per germline. The V end was cut by 4 bases, the J end by 7 bases, with 12 bases between. TCRdb re-derived calls from the reads in MiXCR, one entry per CDR3 protein. This sample carries approximately 140,000 distinct CDR3 sequences, 24% of them seen once, and the ten largest clones take roughly 35%. With regard to this clonotype: Its cognate antigen is unknown.

The rearrangement links TRBV24-1 to TRBJ1-1; D remains ambiguous. The sequenced sample consisted of PBMCs, sequenced either directly or after in vitro stimulation (not recorded which). The origin of this receptor is a human donor in good health (CMV status not recorded). Some clones in this sample may be carry-over from other donors' samples. In DNA, the CDR3 is TGTGCCACCAGTGACCAATTCTGGGGTGAAGCTTTCTTT. This translates into CATSDQFWGEAFF.